The T cell receptor beta chain described here comes from a study of T cells in tuberculosis (dated 2018 in TCRdb). About the study as a whole: The study combined CD1B tetramers and high-throughput TCR immunosequencing to characterize T cells specific for the mycobacterial lipid antigen glucose monomycolate (GMM). A South African clinical cohort compared IGRA-negative adolescents, IGRA-positive adolescents with latent tuberculosis and adults with active tuberculosis, more than 9 per group. Results the study describes overall, beyond this receptor: Compared with IGRA-negative controls, TCR-alpha repertoires from active tuberculosis had smaller mean NN-distances to GMM-specific TCRs, which suggests that these TCRs underwent clonal expansion. Clinical samples were selected based on the availability of cryopreserved specimens, with adults included as active tuberculosis cases and adolescents included as controls. A classifier using the diverse GMM-specific repertoire reached 87% accuracy (AUROC around 0.9), compared with 70% to 75% accuracy using GEM motif frequencies. The smaller NN-distances in active tuberculosis patients were driven in part by shorter CDR3-alpha lengths, while the difference seen for TCR-beta was not statistically significant.

At study entry, adolescents were screened for latent tuberculosis infection by tuberculin skin test and QuantiFERON-TB GOLD In-Tube IGRA. Immunosequencing was performed on unsorted cryopreserved PBMC and covered around 94,000 T cells per clinical donor on average. Eleven high schools in the Worcester region of the Western Cape, South Africa, served as enrollment sites for adolescents aged 12 to 18 years. Around 10 M. tuberculosis-infected adolescents and roughly 10 uninfected adolescents were selected, with the two groups matched for age and sex. PBMC from adolescents were isolated by density centrifugation from freshly drawn heparinized blood and were then cryopreserved. The CDR3 sequence holds 15 residues, the cysteine and phenylalanine included. Only CDR3 DNA is held: 45 bases, read in frame from base 1. CDR1 SGHAT and CDR2 FQNNGV were looked up in the germline V gene. Deletion took 4 bases off V and 0 bases off J, with a span of 12 bases between the germline ends.

The immunoSEQ multiplex PCR assay was used to generate TCR libraries, with TCR-beta and/or TCR-alpha/delta assays applied to each sample. The amplified TCR libraries were sequenced on the Illumina high-throughput platform. On the study's bioinformatics: Clustering and dimensionality reduction relied on pairwise TCRdist distances among GMM-specific receptors from T cells that were either sorted ex vivo or expanded in vitro. The score assigned to each clinical repertoire was mean NN-distance, meaning the average TCRdist to the nearest 10% of tetramer-positive reference sequences. GEM TCR motif frequency was calculated as the fraction of unique TCRs that matched known GEM sequences by V/J usage and CDR3 length. Active tuberculosis was classified by linear discriminant analysis with leave-one-out cross-validation, implemented in scikit-learn. The table was pulled from immuneACCESS by TCRdb, which kept in-frame rearrangements only. Such tables lose some clones; where checked, under half of the loss comes from unresolved V genes, and the rest has no known cause. That table furnishes V, J and clone size, whereas the DNA furnished D and trimming. The sample contains tens of thousands of clones, around 91% of them found a single time. The ten largest clones capture roughly 6.1% of the sample.

On this clone itself: No antigen is known for it. Base qualities are not provided; no much larger clone lies one nucleotide away.

This receptor was taken from a donor aged 10-29 years with latent tuberculosis or without tuberculosis infection. The V gene is TRBV11-2 and the J gene is TRBJ1-1, with TRBD1 as a weak D call on 6 bases. Sequenced material: PBMCs. The DNA reads as follows: TGTGCCAGCAGCTCTCCTACAGGGATGAACACTGAAGCTTTCTTT. It translates to CASSSPTGMNTEAFF. Reference TRBV11-2 and TRBJ1-1 genes cover what lies past the CDR3, so the full variable domain is EAGVAQSPRYKIIEKRQSVAFWCNPISGHATLYWYQQILGQGPKLLIQFQNNGVVDDSQLPKDRFSAERLKGVDSTLKIQPAKLEDSAVYLCASSSPTGMNTEAFFGQGTRLTVV.